Listed below are T cell receptor beta chains from one sample, sequenced in a study of T cell repertoires in cytomegalovirus infection. Via MiXCR, TCRdb re-called the reads, giving one row per CDR3 protein. The sample lists 150,000 to 200,000 distinct CDR3 sequences; approximately 19% were seen once. The material sequenced was PBMCs. The receptors stem from a human donor in good health (CMV status not recorded). Some clones in this sample may be carry-over from other donors' samples. CDR3s include the opening cysteine and the closing phenylalanine or tryptophan. D genes are given only for firm matches. Clone size is stated in some rows and not others, as once, few, many or a class when expanded.

clone_size | j_call | v_call | d_call | cdr3_aa | cdr3_nt
NA | TRBJ2-5 | TRBV2 | NA | CARKNRDIEETQYF | TGTGCCAGAAAGAACCGGGACATCGAAGAGACCCAGTACTTC
many | TRBJ2-2 | TRBV7-2 | NA | CASSLALANTGELFF | TGTGCCAGCAGCTTAGCCCTCGCGAACACCGGGGAGCTGTTTTTT
many | TRBJ1-1 | TRBV7-2 | NA | CASSSPPPRVNTEAFF | TGTGCCAGCAGCTCCCCCCCTCCCAGAGTGAACACTGAAGCTTTCTTT
many | TRBJ2-7 | TRBV28 | NA | CASSFGGVHSYEQYF | TGTGCCAGCAGTTTCGGCGGGGTACACTCCTACGAGCAGTACTTC
many | TRBJ2-1 | TRBV7-3 | TRBD2 | CASSQGSSGDGHEQFF | TGTGCCAGCAGCCAGGGTTCTAGCGGAGATGGGCATGAGCAGTTCTTC
NA | TRBJ2-1 | TRBV6-2/TRBV6-3 | NA | CASIRGPEVSYNEQFF | TGTGCCAGCATCCGGGGGCCTGAAGTCTCCTACAATGAGCAGTTCTTC
NA | TRBJ1-6 | TRBV7-6 | NA | CASSLEQGSPLHF | TGTGCCAGCAGCTTAGAACAGGGTTCACCCCTCCACTTT
NA | TRBJ2-3 | TRBV11-2 | NA | CASSLWGGNTDTQYF | TGTGCCAGCAGCTTATGGGGGGGCAACACAGATACGCAGTATTTT
few | TRBJ2-3 | TRBV29-1 | NA | CSVAEGTSTDTQYF | TGCAGCGTTGCGGAGGGCACCAGCACAGATACGCAGTATTTT
NA | TRBJ1-1 | TRBV20-1 | TRBD1 | CSARAGGIAEAFF | TGCAGTGCCCGAGCAGGGGGCATCGCTGAAGCTTTCTTT
many | TRBJ2-7 | TRBV7-2 | TRBD1 | CASSLGLPGQGSYEQYF | TGTGCCAGCAGCTTAGGGCTTCCGGGACAGGGATCCTACGAGCAGTACTTC
few | TRBJ2-6 | TRBV12-3/TRBV12-4 | NA | CASNLRQSGLGANVLTF | TGTGCCAGCAACCTCCGGCAATCGGGCCTTGGGGCCAACGTCCTGACTTTC
few | TRBJ2-1 | TRBV19 | NA | CASSTSLIRAYNEQFF | TGTGCCAGTAGTACTAGTTTGATAAGGGCCTACAATGAGCAGTTCTTC
NA | TRBJ1-6 | TRBV25-1 | TRBD1 | CASSEFGDPGQGPPLHF | TGTGCCAGCAGTGAATTCGGAGACCCGGGACAGGGCCCACCCCTCCACTTT
many | TRBJ2-1 | TRBV7-9 | NA | CASSFVGPSEQFF | TGTGCCAGCAGCTTCGTGGGGCCGTCTGAGCAGTTCTTC
NA | TRBJ2-5 | TRBV14 | NA | CASSQDGRSGETQYF | TGTGCCAGCAGCCAAGACGGTCGGAGCGGCGAGACCCAGTACTTC
few | TRBJ1-1 | TRBV28 | NA | CASSLRVGGRTEAFF | TGTGCCAGCAGCCTTCGGGTAGGGGGAAGAACTGAAGCTTTCTTT
many | TRBJ1-6 | TRBV10-2 | NA | CASSDRYRGANSPLHF | TGCGCCAGCAGTGACCGATACAGAGGGGCTAATTCACCCCTCCACTTT
many | TRBJ2-5 | TRBV7-2 | NA | CASSLAGANQETQYF | TGTGCCAGCAGCTTAGCGGGGGCGAACCAAGAGACCCAGTACTTC
NA | TRBJ1-2 | TRBV30 | TRBD1 | CAWSNLGQGYGYTF | TGTGCCTGGAGTAACTTGGGACAGGGATATGGCTACACCTTC
once | TRBJ2-1 | TRBV12-3/TRBV12-4 | TRBD1 | CASRQTGRNNEQFF | TGTGCCAGCCGACAGACAGGGCGAAACAATGAGCAGTTCTTC
few | TRBJ2-3 | TRBV20-1 | NA | CSARVGGVDTQYF | TGCAGTGCTAGAGTGGGCGGGGTAGATACGCAGTATTTT
few | TRBJ2-7 | TRBV6-5 | NA | CASKARGGAYEQYF | TGTGCCAGCAAAGCTCGAGGAGGAGCCTACGAGCAGTACTTC
many | TRBJ1-1 | TRBV12-3/TRBV12-4 | NA | CASSFGKNTEAFF | TGTGCCAGCAGTTTCGGGAAGAACACTGAAGCTTTCTTT
NA | TRBJ2-7 | TRBV20-1 | TRBD2 | CSARVPGRDYEQYF | TGCAGTGCTAGAGTCCCTGGGAGGGATTACGAGCAGTACTTC
few | TRBJ2-7 | TRBV7-6 | TRBD1 | CASSLPGTGNHEQYF | TGTGCCAGCAGCTTACCCGGGACAGGGAACCACGAGCAGTACTTC
many | TRBJ2-7 | TRBV7-2 | TRBD2 | CASSSVAGGVYEQYF | TGTGCCAGCAGCTCCGTAGCGGGAGGGGTCTACGAGCAGTACTTC
few | TRBJ1-1 | TRBV6-5 | NA | CASSSEQIAEAFF | TGTGCCAGCAGTTCGGAGCAGATAGCAGAAGCTTTCTTT
NA | TRBJ1-1 | TRBV11-3 | NA | CASSWTLNTEAFF | TGTGCCAGCAGCTGGACACTGAACACTGAAGCTTTCTTT
NA | TRBJ1-2 | TRBV29-1 | NA | CSGSLGRGGYTF | TGCAGCGGTTCCCTCGGTAGGGGGGGCTACACCTTC
NA | TRBJ2-2 | TRBV6-5 | NA | CASWRGNTGELFF | TGTGCCAGCTGGCGGGGGAACACCGGGGAGCTGTTTTTT
NA | TRBJ2-7 | TRBV19 | TRBD2 | CATTTSVSSYEQYF | TGTGCCACCACGACTAGCGTGTCCTCCTACGAGCAGTACTTC
few | TRBJ2-7 | TRBV12-3/TRBV12-4 | TRBD2 | CASSLAPGGGYEQYF | TGTGCCAGCAGTTTAGCGCCGGGGGGAGGATACGAGCAGTACTTC
many | TRBJ2-2 | TRBV7-3 | TRBD2 | CASSLSGRAAGELFF | TGTGCCAGCAGCTTAAGCGGGAGGGCCGCCGGGGAGCTGTTTTTT
NA | TRBJ2-7 | TRBV28 | NA | CASRSATKYEQYF | TGTGCCAGCAGATCGGCGACCAAGTACGAGCAGTACTTC
NA | TRBJ1-2 | TRBV28 | NA | CASTSGDWGYTF | TGTGCCAGCACCTCAGGGGATTGGGGCTACACCTTC
NA | TRBJ2-1 | TRBV19 | NA | CASSTNSVSGYNDQFF | TGTGCCAGTAGCACGAACTCGGTTAGCGGATACAATGATCAGTTCTTC
NA | TRBJ2-5 | TRBV28 | NA | CASSQYSTGQETQYF | TGTGCCAGCAGTCAATATTCCACCGGCCAAGAGACCCAGTACTTC
NA | TRBJ1-1 | TRBV18 | NA | CASSPPRGGKNTEAFF | TGTGCCAGCTCACCACCGAGGGGAGGGAAGAACACTGAAGCTTTCTTT
many | TRBJ2-5 | TRBV7-2 | NA | CASSRNRETQYF | TGTGCCAGCAGCCGAAATCGAGAGACCCAGTACTTC